Listed here are 23 T cell receptor beta chains from one sample, sequenced in a study of early T cells in non-severe SARS-CoV-2 infection. TCRdb reprocessed the 5' RACE reads via MiXCR and lists one record per CDR3 protein. The table lists approximately 81,000 distinct CDR3 sequences, more than 13% of them singletons, with approximately 3.3% in the top ten. The sequenced sample was whole blood. Receptors originate from an adult who was a healthcare worker with PCR-confirmed SARS-CoV-2 infection or an uninfected control (not recorded which).

This clonotype was seen a handful of times. The rearrangement links TRBV29-1 to TRBJ2-3; 15 bases map to TRBD2. The CDR3 spans 24 residues. Germline lookup yields CDR1 SQVTM and CDR2 ANQGSEA. V shed 0 bases, J shed 0 bases, and the junction held 22 bases outside the gene matches. Here the CDR3 DNA reads TGCAGCGTTGAAGATCATAGGACTAGCGGGAGGGCGAAATCCGAACGTTCTAGCACAGATACGCAGTATTTT. Its protein is CSVEDHRTSGRAKSERSSTDTQYF.

The gene calls are TRBV7-6 and TRBJ2-1, with 7 positions matching TRBD1. Germline V CDR1 and CDR2: SGHVS, FNYEAQ. V was clipped by 6 bases and J by 9 bases; unmatched bases: 8. The CDR3 consists of 13 residues. The CDR3 DNA reads TGTGCCAGCAGTTCCGATACAGGGGTTGAGCAGTTCTTC. As protein: CASSSDTGVEQFF.

This clonotype was recorded many times. This chain uses TRBV11-2 with TRBJ2-7, with D maybe TRBD1 (6 bases). CDR1 and CDR2 (germline): SGHAT, FQNNGV. Trimming shortened V by 1 base and J by 2 bases, and 12 bases separated the two germline ends. This CDR3 contains 15 residues. CDR3 DNA: TGTGCCAGCAGCTTAGGTGCAGGGGAGACCTACGAGCAGTACTTC. Amino acids: CASSLGAGETYEQYF.

This clonotype was picked up a small number of times. The chain links TRBV3-1 to TRBJ1-2; D perhaps matches TRBD1 (5 bases). Germline-derived CDR1 and CDR2 are LGHDT and YNNKEL (reference sequence). V dropped 4 bases and J dropped 8 bases, with 23 bases sitting between them. This CDR3 spans 16 amino acids. The CDR3 DNA reads as TGTGCCAGCAGCCCACAATCGCTACAGGTCCGGGTCGGCTACACCTTC. This sequence encodes CASSPQSLQVRVGYTF.

Ten or more counts support this clonotype. The rearrangement links TRBV4-2 to TRBJ2-3; D gene uncertain. V lost 1 base to trimming and J lost 1 base, with 9 bases between them. This CDR3 contains 15 residues. The germline gives CDR1 LGHNA, CDR2 YNFKEQ. The CDR3 loop is CASSQGTTGTDTQYF. CDR3 nucleotide sequence: TGTGCCAGCAGCCAAGGTACCACAGGCACAGATACGCAGTATTTT.

This clonotype has just a few counts. J is TRBJ2-3 and V is TRBV20-1, with 7 nucleotides matching TRBD2. The CDR3 length is 12 residues. V gave up 5 bases and J gave up 6 bases; unmatched junction bases: 5. Looked up from germline, CDR1 is DFQATT and CDR2 is SNEGSKA (reference sequence). CDR3 residues: CSAGGGRDTQYF. The DNA for the CDR3 is TGCAGTGCTGGGGGGGGTAGGGATACGCAGTATTTT.

As for this clonotype: A read error may account for a junction end that differs from germline. The chain is built from TRBV7-7 and TRBJ2-3; TRBD2 matches at 9 bases. This CDR3 is built from 16 residues. Germline V gives CDR1 SSHAT, CDR2 FNYEAQ (reference sequence). The DNA of the CDR3 is TGTGCTAGCAGCCTTGGACTAGCGACTAGCACAGATACGCAGTATTTT. Residues: CASSLGLATSTDTQYF.

There are a few counts of this clonotype. The chain couples TRBV27 to TRBJ2-1; TRBD2 is a possible D gene (5 bases). The CDR3 is made up of 15 amino acids. V lost 8 bases, J lost 6 bases, and 20 bases lay in between. Germline V gene data show CDR1 as MNHEY and CDR2 as SMNVEV (reference sequence). For the CDR3, the DNA is TGTGCCAGCCGCTTCAGCGGAGTTAGCCGCAATGAGCAGTTCTTC. It yields the protein CASRFSGVSRNEQFF.

The chain recombines TRBV9 with TRBJ2-1; no definite D call. The germline V and J ends were trimmed by 0 bases and 2 bases, with 3 bases remaining between them. This CDR3 is 13 amino acids long. CDR1 and CDR2 (germline): SGDLS, YYNGEE. The CDR3 is CASSVATYNEQFF. As DNA, the CDR3 is TGTGCCAGCAGCGTAGCAACCTACAATGAGCAGTTCTTC.

This clonotype was detected ten times or more. The chain joins TRBV20-1 to TRBJ2-4, with TRBD2 identical over 7 bases. The CDR3 is made up of 17 amino acids. After removal of 3 bases from V and 0 bases from J, the junction contained 11 bases not matched to a gene. Germline V gene data show CDR1 as DFQATT and CDR2 as SNEGSKA (reference sequence). CDR3: CSASRGRALTAKNIQYF. CDR3 DNA sequence: TGCAGTGCTAGCCGGGGGAGGGCTCTTACAGCCAAAAACATTCAGTACTTC.

V gene TRBV12-3 or TRBV12-4 combines with J gene TRBJ2-7; tentatively, D is TRBD1 (5 bases). CDR3 length equals 12 residues. The V gene lost 8 bases and the J gene lost 0 bases, with 8 bases spanning the gap. CDR3 sequence reads: CASGGHSYEQYF. As DNA, the CDR3 is TGTGCCAGCGGCGGACACTCCTACGAGCAGTACTTC.

The V and J genes are TRBV12-2 and TRBJ2-5; the table gives TRBD1 as D, unverified against the DNA. TRBV12-2 is shown as a pseudogene. The CDR3 consists of 16 residues. In nucleotides, the CDR3 is TGTGCAAGTCGCTTAGAACTCCAGGGCGAGCGAGAGACCCAGTACTTC. It yields the protein CASRLELQGERETQYF.

As DNA, the CDR3 is TGTGCCAGCAGTTCCGACAGGCTAGTTTATGAAAAACTGTTTTTT. This codes for CASSSDRLVYEKLFF. The chain uses TRBV12-3 or TRBV12-4 and TRBJ1-4; D may be TRBD1 (6 bases). The CDR3 consists of 15 residues. V lost 4 bases and J 6 bases, leaving 15 bases between the germline ends.

This clonotype showed up just once. The chain recombines TRBV5-1 with TRBJ2-1, with 8 bases fitting TRBD2. Germline V gives CDR1 SGHRS, CDR2 YFSETQ. This CDR3 spans 16 amino acids. V was clipped by 4 bases and J by 2 bases; unmatched bases: 8. The CDR3 is CASSPTSAETYNEQFF. DNA of the CDR3: TGCGCCAGCAGCCCGACTAGCGCCGAAACCTACAATGAGCAGTTCTTC.

J is TRBJ1-1 and V is TRBV5-6; D remains ambiguous. Trimming removed 0 bases at V and 1 base at J, with 16 bases between. CDR3 length: 17 residues. The germline V gene has CDR1 SGHDT and CDR2 YYEEEE. CDR3 nucleotides: TGTGCCAGCAGCTTGGTCCCACAGTTGGCGGAGAACACTGAAGCTTTCTTT. Translated: CASSLVPQLAENTEAFF.

This rearrangement joins TRBV6-5 to TRBJ2-1; 9 bases map to TRBD2. This CDR3 contains 17 residues. Per germline, CDR1 MNHEY and CDR2 SVGAGI. Trimming took 0 bases from V and 4 from J; bases not matched to a gene: 7. The CDR3, as DNA: TGTGCCAGCAGTTACTCCCGGGCTAGCGGGATGTACAATGAGCAGTTCTTC. It encodes CASSYSRASGMYNEQFF.

At least ten counts were recorded for this clonotype. The chain links TRBV7-8 to TRBJ2-6; 8 positions agree with TRBD1. Unmatched junction bases numbered 8, after V lost 1 base and J lost 0 bases. From germline, CDR1 is SGHVS and CDR2 FQNEAQ. The CDR3 length is 19 residues. The CDR3 nucleotides are TGTGCCAGCAGCTTAGGGACAGGGACGGCCCTCTCTGGGGCCAACGTCCTGACTTTC. The encoded protein is CASSLGTGTALSGANVLTF.

The V call is TRBV20-1, the J call TRBJ2-6, with 8 bases matching TRBD1. After removal of 4 bases from V and 7 bases from J, the junction contained 12 bases not matched to a gene. Per the germline V gene, CDR1 is DFQATT and CDR2 is SNEGSKA (reference sequence). This CDR3 contains 16 residues. This chain's CDR3 is CSAMGQAWFGANVLTF. CDR3 sequence (DNA): TGCAGTGCTATGGGACAGGCGTGGTTCGGAGCCAACGTCCTGACTTTC.

This clonotype was seen ten or more times. The V call is TRBV5-1, the J call TRBJ2-5, with a possible D match to TRBD2 (6 bases). V lost 5 bases and J lost 1, with 15 bases in between. Germline assignment: CDR1 SGHRS and CDR2 YFSETQ. This CDR3 has 15 residues. CDR3 nucleotides: TGCGCCAGCAGTCCCGGGAACGGGGGCCAAGAGACCCAGTACTTC. Translated: CASSPGNGGQETQYF.

This clonotype was detected many times. J is TRBJ2-1 and V is TRBV3-1, with D possibly being TRBD2 (5 bases). V lost 5 bases to trimming and J lost 9 bases, with 8 bases between them. The germline V gene has CDR1 LGHDT and CDR2 YNNKEL (reference sequence). The CDR3 sequence is 11 residues long. The CDR3 sequence: CASSSGGEQFF. The CDR3 DNA reads TGTGCCAGCAGCAGCGGTGGTGAGCAGTTCTTC.

This clonotype has more than one count but fewer than ten. J is TRBJ2-2 and V is TRBV6-5, with 8 bases identical to TRBD2. Germline assignment: CDR1 MNHEY and CDR2 SVGAGI. The CDR3 is 15 residues long. Germline trimming cut 5 bases from V and 5 bases from J; bases unmatched to any gene: 7. In DNA form, the CDR3 reads TGTGCCAGCAGTCGCTTTAGCGGGGTAACCGGGGAGCTGTTTTTT. Translating gives CASSRFSGVTGELFF.

The V gene is TRBV12-3 or TRBV12-4, the J gene TRBJ2-7; TRBD1 aligns across 9 bases. The V gene end was trimmed by 3 bases and the J gene end by 7 bases; junction bases not matched to a gene: 4. There are 13 residues in the CDR3. The CDR3: CASSLAGTGEQYF. Written as DNA, the CDR3 is TGTGCCAGCAGTTTGGCGGGGACAGGGGAGCAGTACTTC.

This clonotype was picked up many times. This rearrangement joins TRBV2 to TRBJ1-1, with a possible D match to TRBD1 (5 bases). The CDR3 covers 11 residues. The V end lost 4 bases, the J end lost 12 bases, and 12 bases lay between the germline ends. Germline V gives CDR1 SNHLY, CDR2 FYNNEI. CDR3 sequence reads: CASSAGTGPFF. The CDR3 DNA follows: TGTGCCAGCAGTGCGGGGACCGGTCCTTTCTTT.